This T cell receptor (beta chain) was observed in a study of T-cell reconstitution after alpha-beta-depleted transplantation in children. Study results and caveats: Surviving recipient T cells and thymic progenitors produced the high day-60 TCRbeta diversity seen in some patients. There were reportedly several hundred expanded graft clones from which alpha-beta T cells came about two months after transplant.

This CDR3 contains 15 residues. The V gene's germline CDR1 is SNHLY and CDR2 FYNNEI. Trimming left V 4 bases short and J 1 base short, with 14 bases between. This clonotype was detected only a few times. As yet, its antigen is unknown. TCRbeta library preparation incorporated unique molecular identifiers. MiXCR, run by TCRdb on the PCR reads, gives a single entry per CDR3 protein. The sample includes some 300,000 distinct CDR3 sequences, roughly a tenth seen only once; the top ten take around 7.6%. The sample here was PBMCs, taken before TCRalphabeta/CD19-depleted stem cell transplant. V usage is TRBV2 and J usage is TRBJ2-7, with unresolved D. The clonotype comes from a boy in the first two years of life with acute myeloid leukemia, due to receive a stem cell transplant. The chain's CDR3 is CASSGTQSVSYEQYF. In nucleotides, the CDR3 is TGTGCCAGCAGTGGTACGCAGTCGGTTTCCTACGAGCAGTACTTC.